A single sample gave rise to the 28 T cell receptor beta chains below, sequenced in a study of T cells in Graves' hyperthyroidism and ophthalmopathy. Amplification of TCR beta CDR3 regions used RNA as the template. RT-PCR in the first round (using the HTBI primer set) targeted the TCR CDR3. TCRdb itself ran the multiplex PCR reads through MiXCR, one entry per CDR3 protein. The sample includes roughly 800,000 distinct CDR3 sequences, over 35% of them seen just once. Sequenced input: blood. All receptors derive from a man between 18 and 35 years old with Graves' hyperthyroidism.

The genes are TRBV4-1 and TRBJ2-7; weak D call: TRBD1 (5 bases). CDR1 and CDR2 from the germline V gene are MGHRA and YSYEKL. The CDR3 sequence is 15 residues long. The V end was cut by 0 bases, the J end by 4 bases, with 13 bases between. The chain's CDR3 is CASSQETSPGYEQYF. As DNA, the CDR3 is TGCGCCAGCAGCCAAGAGACCTCACCAGGGTACGAGCAGTACTTC.

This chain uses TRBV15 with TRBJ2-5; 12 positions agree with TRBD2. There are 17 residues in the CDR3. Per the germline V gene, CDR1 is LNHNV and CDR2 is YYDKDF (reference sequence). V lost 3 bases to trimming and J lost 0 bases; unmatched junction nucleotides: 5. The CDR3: CATSRGTSGLYQETQYF. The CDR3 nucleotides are TGTGCCACCAGCAGGGGGACTAGCGGGTTGTACCAAGAGACCCAGTACTTC.

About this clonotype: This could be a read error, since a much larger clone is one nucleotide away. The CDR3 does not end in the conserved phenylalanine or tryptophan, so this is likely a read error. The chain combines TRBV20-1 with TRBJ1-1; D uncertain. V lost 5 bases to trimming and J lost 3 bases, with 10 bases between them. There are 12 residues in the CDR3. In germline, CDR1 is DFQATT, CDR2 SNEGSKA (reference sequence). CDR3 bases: TGCAGTGCTGTTCGGACCCACACTGAAGCTTTCCTT. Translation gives CSAVRTHTEAFL.

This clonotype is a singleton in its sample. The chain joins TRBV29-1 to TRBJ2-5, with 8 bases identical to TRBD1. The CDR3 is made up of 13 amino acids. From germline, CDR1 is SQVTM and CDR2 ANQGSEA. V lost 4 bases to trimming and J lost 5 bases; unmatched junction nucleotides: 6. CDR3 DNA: TGCAGCGTTGGACAGGGGTTTGGTGAGACCCAGTACTTC. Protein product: CSVGQGFGETQYF.

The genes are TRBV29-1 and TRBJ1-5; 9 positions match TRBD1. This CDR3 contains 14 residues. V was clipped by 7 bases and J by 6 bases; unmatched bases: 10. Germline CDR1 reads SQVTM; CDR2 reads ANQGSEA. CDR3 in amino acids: CSAPGQGASQPQHF. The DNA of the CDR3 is TGCAGCGCCCCGGGACAGGGCGCGAGTCAGCCCCAGCATTTT.

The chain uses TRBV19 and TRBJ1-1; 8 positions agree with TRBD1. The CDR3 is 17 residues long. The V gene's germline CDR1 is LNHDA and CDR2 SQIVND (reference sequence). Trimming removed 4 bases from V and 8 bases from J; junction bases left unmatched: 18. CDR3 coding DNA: TGTGCCAGTAGTAAACCGGGGACAGGCTATTTCGCCGGGGAAGCTTTCTTT. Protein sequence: CASSKPGTGYFAGEAFF.

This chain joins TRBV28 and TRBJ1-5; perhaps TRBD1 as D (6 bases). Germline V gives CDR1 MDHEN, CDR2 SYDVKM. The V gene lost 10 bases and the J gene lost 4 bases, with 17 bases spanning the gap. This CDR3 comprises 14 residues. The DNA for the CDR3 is TGTGCCACCGGTTTAAGGGACATGAATCAGCCCCAGCATTTT. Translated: CATGLRDMNQPQHF.

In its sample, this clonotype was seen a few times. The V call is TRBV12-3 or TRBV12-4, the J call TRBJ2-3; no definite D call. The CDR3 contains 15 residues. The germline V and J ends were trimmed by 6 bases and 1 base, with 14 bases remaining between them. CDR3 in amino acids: CASSAAEFGTDTQYF. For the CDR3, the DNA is TGTGCCAGCAGCGCCGCTGAGTTTGGCACAGATACGCAGTATTTT.

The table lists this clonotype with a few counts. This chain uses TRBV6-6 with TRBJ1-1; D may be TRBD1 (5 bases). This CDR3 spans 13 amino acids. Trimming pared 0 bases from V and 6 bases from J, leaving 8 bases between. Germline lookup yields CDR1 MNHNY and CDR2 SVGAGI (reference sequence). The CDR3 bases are TGTGCCAGCAGTTACTCCGGGGGTCCTGAAGCTTTCTTT. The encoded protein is CASSYSGGPEAFF.

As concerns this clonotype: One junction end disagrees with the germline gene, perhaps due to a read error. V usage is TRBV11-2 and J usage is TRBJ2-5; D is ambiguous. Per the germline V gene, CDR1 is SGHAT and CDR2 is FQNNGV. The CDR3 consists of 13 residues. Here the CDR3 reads CASGFMYQETQYF. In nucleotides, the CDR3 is TGTGCCAGCGGCTTTATGTACCAAGAGACCCAGTACTTC.

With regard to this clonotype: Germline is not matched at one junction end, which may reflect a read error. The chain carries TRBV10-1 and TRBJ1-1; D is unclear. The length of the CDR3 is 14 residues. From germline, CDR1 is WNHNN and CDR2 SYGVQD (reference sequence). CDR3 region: CASVGSVFGTEAFF. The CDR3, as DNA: TGTGCCAGCGTAGGTAGCGTATTCGGCACTGAAGCTTTCTTT.

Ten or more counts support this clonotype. The CDR3, as DNA: TGTGCCAGCAGTACGGGTAAAGAGACCCAGTACTTC. It codes for CASSTGKETQYF. The gene calls are TRBV12-3 or TRBV12-4 and TRBJ2-5; D is uncertain. Trimming stripped 5 bases from V and 3 bases from J, with 7 bases between. This CDR3 has 12 amino acids.

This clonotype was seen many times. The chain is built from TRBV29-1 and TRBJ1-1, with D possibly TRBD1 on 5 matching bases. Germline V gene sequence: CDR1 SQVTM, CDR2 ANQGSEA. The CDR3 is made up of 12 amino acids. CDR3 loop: CRRQLTNTEAFF. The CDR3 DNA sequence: TGCCGCAGACAGTTAACGAACACTGAAGCTTTCTTT. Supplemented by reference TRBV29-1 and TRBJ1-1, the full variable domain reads SAVISQKPSRDICQRGTSLTIQCQVDSQVTMMFWYRQQPGQSLTLIATANQGSEATYESGFVIDKFPISRPNLTFSTLTVSNMSPEDSSIYLCRRQLTNTEAFFGQGTRLTVV.

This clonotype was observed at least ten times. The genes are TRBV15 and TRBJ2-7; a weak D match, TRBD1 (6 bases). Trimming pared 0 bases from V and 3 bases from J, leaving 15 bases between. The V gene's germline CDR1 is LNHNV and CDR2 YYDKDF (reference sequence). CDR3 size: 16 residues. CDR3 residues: CATSRDNEGERYEQYF. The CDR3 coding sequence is TGTGCCACCAGCAGAGACAATGAGGGGGAACGCTACGAGCAGTACTTC.

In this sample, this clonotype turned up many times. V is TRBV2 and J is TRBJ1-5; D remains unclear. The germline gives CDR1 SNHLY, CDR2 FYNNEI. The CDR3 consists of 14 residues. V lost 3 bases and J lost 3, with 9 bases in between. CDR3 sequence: CASSDSGFNQPQHF. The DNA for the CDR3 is TGTGCCAGCAGTGACTCGGGTTTCAATCAGCCCCAGCATTTT.

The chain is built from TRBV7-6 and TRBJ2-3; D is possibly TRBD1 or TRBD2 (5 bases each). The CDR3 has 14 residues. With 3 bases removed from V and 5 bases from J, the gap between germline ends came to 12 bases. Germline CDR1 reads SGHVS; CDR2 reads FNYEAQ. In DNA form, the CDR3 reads TGTGCCAGCAGCTTGTACGGGACGGTAGATACGCAGTATTTT. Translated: CASSLYGTVDTQYF.

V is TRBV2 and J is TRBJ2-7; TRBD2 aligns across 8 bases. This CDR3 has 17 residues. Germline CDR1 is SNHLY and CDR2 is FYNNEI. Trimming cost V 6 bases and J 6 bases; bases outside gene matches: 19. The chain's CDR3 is CASSSPSERSGRREQYF. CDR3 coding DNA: TGTGCCAGCAGCTCCCCGAGCGAAAGAAGCGGGAGACGCGAGCAGTACTTC.

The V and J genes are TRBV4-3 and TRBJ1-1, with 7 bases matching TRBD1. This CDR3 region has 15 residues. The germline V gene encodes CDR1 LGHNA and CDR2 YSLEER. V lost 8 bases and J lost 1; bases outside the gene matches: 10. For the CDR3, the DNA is TGCGCCAGCGAGGTGAGGGGGCGGAAGAACACTGAAGCTTTCTTT. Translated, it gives CASEVRGRKNTEAFF.

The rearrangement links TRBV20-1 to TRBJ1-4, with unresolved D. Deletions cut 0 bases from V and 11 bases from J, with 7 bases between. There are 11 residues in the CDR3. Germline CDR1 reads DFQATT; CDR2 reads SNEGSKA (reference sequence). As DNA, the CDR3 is TGCAGTGCTAGAGAGGGAACTAAACTGTTTTTT. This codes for CSAREGTKLFF.

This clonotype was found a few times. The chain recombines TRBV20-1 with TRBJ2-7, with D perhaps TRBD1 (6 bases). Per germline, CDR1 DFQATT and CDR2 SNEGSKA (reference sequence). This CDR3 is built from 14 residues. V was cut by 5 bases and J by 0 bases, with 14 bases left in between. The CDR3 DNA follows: TGCAGTGCTCCCCGGGACATCTCCTCCTACGAGCAGTACTTC. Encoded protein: CSAPRDISSYEQYF.

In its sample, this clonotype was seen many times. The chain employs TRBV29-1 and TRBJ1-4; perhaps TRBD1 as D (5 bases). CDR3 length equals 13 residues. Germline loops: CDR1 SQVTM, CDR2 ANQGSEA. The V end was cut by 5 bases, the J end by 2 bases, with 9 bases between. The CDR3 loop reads CSVSRGTNEKLFF. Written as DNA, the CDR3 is TGCAGCGTTAGTCGGGGCACTAATGAAAAACTGTTTTTT.

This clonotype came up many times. CDR3 protein: CASSRGYGYTF. CDR3 in DNA: TGTGCCAGCAGTCGGGGCTATGGCTACACCTTC. The rearrangement links TRBV19 to TRBJ1-2; D is ambiguous. CDR3 size: 11 residues. Trimming cost V 9 bases and J 4 bases, with 9 bases left between them. Germline loops: CDR1 LNHDA, CDR2 SQIVND (reference sequence).

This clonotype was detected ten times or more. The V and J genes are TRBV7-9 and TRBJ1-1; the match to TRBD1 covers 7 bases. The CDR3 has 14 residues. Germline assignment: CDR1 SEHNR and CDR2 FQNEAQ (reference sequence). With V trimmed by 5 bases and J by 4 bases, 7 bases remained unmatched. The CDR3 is CASSTFYRGTEAFF. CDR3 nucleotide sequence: TGTGCCAGCAGCACCTTTTACAGGGGCACTGAAGCTTTCTTT.

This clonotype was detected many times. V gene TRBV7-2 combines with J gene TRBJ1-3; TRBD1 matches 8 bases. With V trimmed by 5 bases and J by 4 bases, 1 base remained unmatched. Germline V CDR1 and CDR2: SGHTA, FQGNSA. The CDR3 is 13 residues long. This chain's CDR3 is CASSRTGGNTIYF. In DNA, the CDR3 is TGTGCCAGCAGCCGGACAGGGGGAAACACCATATATTTT.

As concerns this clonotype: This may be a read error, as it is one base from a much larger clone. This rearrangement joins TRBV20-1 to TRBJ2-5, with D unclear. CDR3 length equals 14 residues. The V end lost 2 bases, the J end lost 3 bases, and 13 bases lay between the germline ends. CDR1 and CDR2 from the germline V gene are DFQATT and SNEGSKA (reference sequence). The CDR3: CSARIAEREETQYF. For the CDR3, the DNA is TGCAGTGCTAGAATTGCCGAGCGTGAAGAGACCCAGTACTTC.

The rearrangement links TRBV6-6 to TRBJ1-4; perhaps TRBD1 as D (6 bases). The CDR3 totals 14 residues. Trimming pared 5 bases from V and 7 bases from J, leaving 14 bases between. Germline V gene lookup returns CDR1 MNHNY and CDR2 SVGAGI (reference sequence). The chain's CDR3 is CASSPRGAREKLFF. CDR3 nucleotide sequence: TGTGCCAGCAGTCCGCGGGGGGCTCGTGAAAAACTGTTTTTT.

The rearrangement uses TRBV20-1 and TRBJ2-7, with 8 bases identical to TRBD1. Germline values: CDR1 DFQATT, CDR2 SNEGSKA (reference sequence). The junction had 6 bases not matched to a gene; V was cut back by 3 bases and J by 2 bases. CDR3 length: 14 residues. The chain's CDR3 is CSASMDRVAYEQYF. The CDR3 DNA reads TGCAGTGCTAGCATGGACAGGGTAGCCTACGAGCAGTACTTC.

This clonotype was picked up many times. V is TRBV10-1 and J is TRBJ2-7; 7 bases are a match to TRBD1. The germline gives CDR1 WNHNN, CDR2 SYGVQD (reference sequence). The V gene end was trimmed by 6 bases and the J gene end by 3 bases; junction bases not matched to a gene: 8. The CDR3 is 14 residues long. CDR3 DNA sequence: TGCGCCAGCAGAGAGGGGACAGACCTCTACGAGCAGTACTTC. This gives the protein CASREGTDLYEQYF.